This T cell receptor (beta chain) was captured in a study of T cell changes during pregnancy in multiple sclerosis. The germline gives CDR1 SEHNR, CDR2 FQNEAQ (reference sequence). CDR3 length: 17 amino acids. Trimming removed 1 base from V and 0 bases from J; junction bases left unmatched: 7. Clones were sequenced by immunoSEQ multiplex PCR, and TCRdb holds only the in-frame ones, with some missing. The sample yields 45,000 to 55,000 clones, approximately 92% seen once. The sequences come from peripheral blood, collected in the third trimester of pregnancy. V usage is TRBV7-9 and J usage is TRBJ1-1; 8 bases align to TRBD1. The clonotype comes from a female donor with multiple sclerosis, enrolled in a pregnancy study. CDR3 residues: CASSLGAGGDMNTEAFF. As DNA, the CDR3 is TGTGCCAGCAGCTTAGGGGCAGGGGGCGACATGAACACTGAAGCTTTCTTT.